This T cell receptor (beta chain) was identified in a study of regulatory T cells in long-lasting Graves disease. Specified time point: newly diagnosed GD, antithyroid drugs for less than 3 months. Researchers made the TCR library from RNA that was extracted from PBMCs. Of note for this clonotype: Antigen specificity is unknown. This may come from a read error, since a much larger clone is one base off.

Investigators prepared the TCR beta libraries by applying iRepertoire HTBI primers and Arm-PCR of CDR3 regions. TCRdb processed the multiplex PCR reads anew with MiXCR; each CDR3 protein has one entry. The sample includes about 500,000 distinct CDR3 sequences, 15% to 20% of them seen just once. Study-wide findings and caveats: Persistent-disease Graves' patients showed less TCR diversity than new cases. There was favoring of TRBV28, TRBJ1-2 and TRBJ2-5 in persistent disease.

Trimming shortened V by 5 bases and J by 13 bases, and 24 bases separated the two germline ends. The CDR3 extends over 15 amino acids. From germline, CDR1 is SGHAT and CDR2 FQNNGV. The same sample was also used in a study of T cells in Graves' hyperthyroidism and ophthalmopathy.

Material: peripheral blood mononuclear cells (PBMCs), obtained at new diagnosis, from a patient treated with antithyroid drugs. The receptor's source is a man aged 35-49 years with Graves disease. This chain uses TRBV11-2 with TRBJ2-4; possible D gene TRBD2, 5 bases. DNA of the CDR3: TGTGCCAGCAGCCTCGGCGGGCTACAATACAATGAGCAGTACTTC. This gives the protein CASSLGGLQYNEQYF.